These 13 T cell receptor beta chains originate from one sample sequenced in a study of T cell responses to AZD1222 COVID-19 vaccine. Measured with immunoSEQ multiplex PCR; TCRdb has only the in-frame clones, and not every one. The table includes 130,000 to 150,000 clones, about 90% detected once. The source was peripheral blood, collected on day 0 of AZD1222 vaccination. These receptors all stem from an adult in good health.

This clone was counted a single time. The chain uses TRBV11-2 and TRBJ1-6; D ambiguous. Germline V lookup: CDR1 SGHAT, CDR2 FQNNGV. Trimming took off 8 bases at V and 7 bases at J, with 6 bases between the two ends. The CDR3 sequence is 11 residues long. For the CDR3, the DNA is TGTGCCAGCGGATGGAATTCACCCCTCCACTTT. Its protein product is CASGWNSPLHF.

The CDR3 DNA sequence: TGTGCCAGCAGTGAAAACAGTCGAGAAAAACTGTTTTTT. It is translated as CASSENSREKLFF. J is TRBJ1-4 and V is TRBV2; D ambiguous. The germline gives CDR1 SNHLY, CDR2 FYNNEI. The V end was cut by 2 bases, the J end by 8 bases, with 9 bases between. The CDR3 has 13 residues.

The rearrangement uses TRBV7-2 and TRBJ2-1; 10 bases are a match to TRBD2. This CDR3 has 16 residues. V was pared by 0 bases and J by 4 bases, with 3 bases of the junction left unmatched. CDR1 and CDR2 (germline): SGHTA, FQGNSA. The chain's CDR3 is CASSLAASGGYNEQFF. The CDR3 DNA is TGTGCCAGCAGCTTAGCCGCTAGCGGGGGATACAATGAGCAGTTCTTC.

This rearrangement joins TRBV5-8 to TRBJ1-6, with 7 bases lining up with TRBD1. Germline-derived CDR1 and CDR2 are SGHTS and YDEGEE. After removal of 4 bases from V and 7 bases from J, the junction contained 17 bases not matched to a gene. The CDR3 runs 18 residues. The CDR3 protein is CASSVAKRQGSTNSPLHF. CDR3 nucleotides: TGTGCCAGCAGCGTGGCTAAAAGACAGGGATCAACGAATTCACCCCTCCACTTT.

The chain couples TRBV3-1 (or the pseudogene TRBV3-2) to TRBJ1-2; no definite D call. V was pared by 0 bases and J by 6 bases, with 14 bases between. Germline CDR1 LGHDT, CDR2 YNNKEL (reference sequence). CDR3 length: 15 residues. CDR3 sequence reads: CASSQEDMEWNGYTF. CDR3 DNA: TGTGCCAGCAGCCAAGAGGATATGGAATGGAATGGCTACACCTTC.

This chain uses TRBV4-3 with TRBJ2-7, with D perhaps TRBD1 (7 bases). V dropped 3 bases and J dropped 4 bases, with 16 bases sitting between them. Per the germline V gene, CDR1 is LGHNA and CDR2 is YSLEER. The CDR3 extends over 15 amino acids. The CDR3 region is CASSQSRDSGYEQYF. As DNA, the CDR3 is TGCGCCAGCAGCCAGTCGCGGGACAGCGGATACGAGCAGTACTTC.

The genes are TRBV6-2 or TRBV6-3 and TRBJ2-7; TRBD2 is a possible D gene (6 bases). The CDR3 has 13 residues. CDR1 is MNHEY, CDR2 SVGEGT, per germline. V lost 2 bases, J lost 4 bases, and 9 bases lay in between. Here the CDR3 DNA reads TGTGCCAGCAGTTACAGGGACTTTTACGAGCAGTACTTC. This encodes CASSYRDFYEQYF.

V and J are TRBV5-1 and TRBJ2-3; no definite D call. Germline V gene lookup returns CDR1 SGHRS and CDR2 YFSETQ. The CDR3 is 13 amino acids. V lost 4 bases and J 0 bases, leaving 6 bases between the germline ends. CDR3 sequence (DNA): TGCGCCAGCAGCACGGACAGCACAGATACGCAGTATTTT. The encoded protein is CASSTDSTDTQYF.

This chain links TRBV27 with TRBJ1-3; D is perhaps TRBD1 (5 bases). Germline lookup yields CDR1 MNHEY and CDR2 SMNVEV (reference sequence). The CDR3 has 17 residues. Trimming left V 6 bases short and J 7 bases short, with 25 bases between. The CDR3 sequence: CASSPTPSGREWNTIYF. The CDR3 DNA is TGTGCCAGCAGCCCAACCCCCTCAGGCAGGGAATGGAACACCATATATTTT.

The gene calls are TRBV19 and TRBJ1-4; TRBD1 matches 7 bases. V was pared by 1 base and J by 0 bases, with 2 bases of the junction left unmatched. This CDR3 contains 16 residues. The germline gives CDR1 LNHDA, CDR2 SQIVND (reference sequence). In DNA, the CDR3 is TGTGCCAGTAGTATAGGGGGACAGTCAACTAATGAAAAACTGTTTTTT. This translates into CASSIGGQSTNEKLFF.

This chain uses TRBV7-2 with TRBJ1-2; TRBD1 aligns across 9 bases. The CDR3 length is 14 residues. V lost 1 base and J lost 3; bases outside the gene matches: 0. Germline V gene sequence: CDR1 SGHTA, CDR2 FQGNSA. CDR3 sequence (DNA): TGTGCCAGCAGCTTAGACAGGGGGCACTATGGCTACACCTTC. It is translated as CASSLDRGHYGYTF.

The chain links TRBV10-1 to TRBJ1-2; D unclear. The V end was cut by 0 bases, the J end by 3 bases, with 5 bases between. There are 13 residues in the CDR3. Germline CDR1 is WNHNN and CDR2 is SYGVQD (reference sequence). The CDR3 spells CASSESGDYGYTF. The CDR3 DNA reads TGCGCCAGCAGTGAGTCTGGAGACTATGGCTACACCTTC.

The V call is TRBV19, the J call TRBJ1-2, with no clear D. This CDR3 is 15 amino acids long. Trimming stripped 3 bases from V and 4 bases from J, with 15 bases between. CDR1 is LNHDA, CDR2 SQIVND, per germline (reference sequence). The DNA for the CDR3 is TGTGCCAGTAGTATGGCGGGCGTGATACCCTATGGCTACACCTTC. Translated, it gives CASSMAGVIPYGYTF.